Presented here are 12 T cell receptor beta chains from one specimen sequenced in a study of blood T cell repertoires in COVID-19. Profiling relied on immunoSEQ multiplex PCR, and the TCRdb table lists in-frame clones only, not all of them. Altogether about 29,000 clones are present, roughly 80% being singletons, with the ten largest covering more than 7.5%. Sequenced sample: peripheral blood. The receptors come from a woman in her 70s with active or convalescent COVID-19.

The CDR3 DNA follows: TGTGCCAGCAGCCCGCCGGGACACAAGAACACTGAAGCTTTCTTT. Its translation: CASSPPGHKNTEAFF. The chain combines TRBV7-8 with TRBJ1-1, with D perhaps TRBD1 (6 bases). CDR1 and CDR2 from the germline V gene are SGHVS and FQNEAQ. V was pared by 5 bases and J by 1 base, with 14 bases between. This CDR3 has 15 residues.

The chain carries TRBV3-1 (or the pseudogene TRBV3-2) and TRBJ2-3, with 13 bases aligning to TRBD2. Germline CDR1 is LGHDT and CDR2 is YNNKEL (reference sequence). V lost 2 bases to trimming and J lost 4 bases; unmatched junction nucleotides: 9. There are 18 residues in the CDR3. The CDR3 region has the DNA TGTGCCAGCAGCCAAAGACCGGGACTAGCGGGGAAGGCAGATACGCAGTATTTT. As protein: CASSQRPGLAGKADTQYF.

The chain joins TRBV15 to TRBJ1-2; tentative D call: TRBD1 (5 bases). The CDR3 spans 14 residues. V lost 0 bases to trimming and J lost 7 bases, with 12 bases between them. The germline CDR1 and CDR2 sequences are LNHNV and YYDKDF (reference sequence). CDR3 coding DNA: TGTGCCACCAGCAGAGATATGGGGCGGGGTGGCTACACCTTC. Translated: CATSRDMGRGGYTF.

This chain links TRBV6-6 with TRBJ2-7, with a weak D call TRBD1 (6 bases). V lost 4 bases to trimming and J lost 3 bases, with 7 bases between them. Germline assignment: CDR1 MNHNY and CDR2 SVGAGI (reference sequence). This CDR3 has 12 amino acids. The CDR3 DNA is TGTGCCAGCAGTTTACAGGGCTACGAGCAGTACTTC. It specifies CASSLQGYEQYF.

The chain uses TRBV18 and TRBJ2-7; TRBD1 agrees at 8 bases. Germline V gives CDR1 KGHSH, CDR2 LQKENI. The CDR3 loop spans 15 amino acids. V lost 4 bases and J lost 5; bases outside the gene matches: 10. The chain's CDR3 is CASSQNQGAVNEQYF. As DNA, the CDR3 is TGTGCCAGCTCACAAAATCAGGGGGCGGTGAACGAGCAGTACTTC. Full variable domain (outside the CDR3, taken from reference TRBV18 and TRBJ2-7): NAGVMQNPRHLVRRRGQEARLRCSPMKGHSHVYWYRQLPEEGLKFMVYLQKENIIDESGMPKERFSAEFPKEGPSILRIQQVVRGDSAAYFCASSQNQGAVNEQYFGPGTRLTVT.

The J gene is TRBJ1-2, the V gene TRBV19; D might be TRBD1 (6 bases). V shed 4 bases and J shed 6 bases, with 12 bases lying between them. Germline V gene sequence: CDR1 LNHDA, CDR2 SQIVND (reference sequence). The CDR3 runs to 13 residues. The DNA of the CDR3 is TGTGCCAGTAGTAAAGGACAGAAGGATGGCTACACCTTC. It encodes CASSKGQKDGYTF.

The chain carries TRBV7-2 and TRBJ1-5, with 9 bases that match TRBD1. The CDR3 is 15 residues long. Germline V lookup: CDR1 SGHTA, CDR2 FQGNSA. V lost 1 base to trimming and J lost 7 bases; unmatched junction nucleotides: 5. Here the CDR3 reads CASSLDTGGGQPQHF. In DNA, the CDR3 is TGTGCCAGCAGCTTAGATACAGGGGGCGGACAGCCCCAGCATTTT.

The rearrangement joins TRBV7-2 to TRBJ1-5, with D tentatively TRBD1 (5 bases). The CDR3 sequence is 15 residues long. Between the trimmed V and J ends, which lost 5 bases and 4 bases, there was a span of 15 bases. From germline, CDR1 is SGHTA and CDR2 FQGNSA. CDR3 region: CASSPTQGGNQPQHF. The DNA of the CDR3 is TGTGCCAGCAGCCCCACGCAGGGTGGGAATCAGCCCCAGCATTTT.

The chain carries TRBV5-1 and TRBJ1-3; D uncertain. The V end was cut by 0 bases, the J end by 4 bases, with 5 bases between. The CDR3 is 13 amino acids. CDR1 SGHRS and CDR2 YFSETQ come from the germline V gene. This CDR3 reads CASSLGVGNTIYF. The CDR3 bases are TGCGCCAGCAGCTTGGGCGTAGGAAACACCATATATTTT.

The V gene is TRBV30, the J gene TRBJ2-5; a possible D gene is TRBD2 (6 bases). This CDR3 spans 14 amino acids. V lost 3 bases to trimming and J lost 2 bases, with 13 bases between them. In germline, CDR1 is GTSNPN, CDR2 SVGIG (reference sequence). The CDR3 protein is CAWRKVAVQETQYF. The CDR3 DNA follows: TGTGCCTGGAGGAAAGTAGCGGTGCAAGAGACCCAGTACTTC. Together with reference TRBV30 and TRBJ2-5, the CDR3 gives the full variable domain: SQTIHQWPATLVQPVGSPLSLECTVEGTSNPNLYWYRQAAGRGLQLLFYSVGIGQISSEVPQNLSASRPQDRQFILSSKKLLLSDSGFYLCAWRKVAVQETQYFGPGTRLLVL.

This sequence joins TRBV28 and TRBJ1-2; D unresolved. The germline V and J ends were trimmed by 5 bases and 4 bases, with 11 bases remaining between them. CDR3 length: 13 amino acids. Germline values: CDR1 MDHEN, CDR2 SYDVKM. CDR3 protein: CASSQATPYGYTF. CDR3 coding DNA: TGTGCCAGCAGTCAGGCCACTCCCTATGGCTACACCTTC.

The J gene is TRBJ2-6, the V gene TRBV18; tentatively, D is TRBD1 (5 bases). CDR3 length: 17 amino acids. In germline, CDR1 is KGHSH, CDR2 LQKENI. V was trimmed by 3 bases and J by 0 bases, leaving 12 bases between them. CDR3 DNA: TGTGCCAGCTCACCGCAGGGAAGCTTCTCTGGGGCCAACGTCCTGACTTTC. Residues: CASSPQGSFSGANVLTF.